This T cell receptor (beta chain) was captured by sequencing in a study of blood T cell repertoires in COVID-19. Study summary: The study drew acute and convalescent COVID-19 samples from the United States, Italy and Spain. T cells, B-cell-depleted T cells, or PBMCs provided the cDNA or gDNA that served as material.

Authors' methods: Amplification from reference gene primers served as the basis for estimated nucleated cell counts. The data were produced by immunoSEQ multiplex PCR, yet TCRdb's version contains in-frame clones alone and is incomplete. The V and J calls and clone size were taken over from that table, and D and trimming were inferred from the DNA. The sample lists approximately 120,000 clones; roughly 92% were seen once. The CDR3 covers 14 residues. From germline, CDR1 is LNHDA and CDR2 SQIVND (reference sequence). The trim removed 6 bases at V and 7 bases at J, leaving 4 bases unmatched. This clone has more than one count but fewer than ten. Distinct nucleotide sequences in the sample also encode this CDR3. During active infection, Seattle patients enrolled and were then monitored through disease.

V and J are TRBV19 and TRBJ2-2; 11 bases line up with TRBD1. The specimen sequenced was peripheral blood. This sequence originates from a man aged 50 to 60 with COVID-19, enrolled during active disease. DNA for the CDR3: TGTGCCAGTAGCAGGACAGGGGGCGACGGGGAGCTGTTTTTT. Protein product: CASSRTGGDGELFF.